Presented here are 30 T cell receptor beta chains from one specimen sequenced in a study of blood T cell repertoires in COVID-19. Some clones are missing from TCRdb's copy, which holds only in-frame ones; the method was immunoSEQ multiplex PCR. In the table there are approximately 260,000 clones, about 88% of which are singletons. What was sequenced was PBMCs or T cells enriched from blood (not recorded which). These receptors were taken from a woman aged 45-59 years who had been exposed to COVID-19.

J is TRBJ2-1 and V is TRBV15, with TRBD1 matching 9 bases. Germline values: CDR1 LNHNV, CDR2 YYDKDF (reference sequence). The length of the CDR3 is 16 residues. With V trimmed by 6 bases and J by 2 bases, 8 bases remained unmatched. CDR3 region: CATRQTGGFTYNEQFF. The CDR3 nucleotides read TGTGCCACCAGGCAAACAGGGGGCTTTACCTACAATGAGCAGTTCTTC.

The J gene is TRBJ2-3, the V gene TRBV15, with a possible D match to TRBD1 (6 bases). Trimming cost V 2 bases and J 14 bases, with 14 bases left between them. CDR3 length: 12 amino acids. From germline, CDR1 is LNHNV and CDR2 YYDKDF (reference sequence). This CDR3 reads CATSRPPTGTYF. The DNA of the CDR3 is TGTGCCACCAGCAGACCTCCAACAGGGACGTATTTT.

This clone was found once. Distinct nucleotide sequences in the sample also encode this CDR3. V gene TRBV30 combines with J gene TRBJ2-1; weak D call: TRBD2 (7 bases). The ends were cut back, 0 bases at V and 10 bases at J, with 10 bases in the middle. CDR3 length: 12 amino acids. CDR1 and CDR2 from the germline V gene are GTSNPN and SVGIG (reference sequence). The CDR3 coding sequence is TGTGCCTGGAGTGTGAGGGGGGGCGAGCAGTTCTTC. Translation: CAWSVRGGEQFF.

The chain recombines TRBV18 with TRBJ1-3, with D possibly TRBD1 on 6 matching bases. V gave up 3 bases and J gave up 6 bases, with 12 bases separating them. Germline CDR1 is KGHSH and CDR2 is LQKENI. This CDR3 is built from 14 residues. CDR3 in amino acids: CASSPKRGQNTIYF. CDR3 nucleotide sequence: TGTGCCAGCTCACCCAAGAGGGGACAAAACACCATATATTTT.

This CDR3 reads CASSVGPRGRGKGTEAFF. The CDR3 DNA sequence: TGTGCCAGCAGCGTAGGACCCCGAGGTAGGGGGAAAGGCACTGAAGCTTTCTTT. The chain combines TRBV9 with TRBJ1-1; D possibly corresponds to TRBD1 (6 bases). In germline, CDR1 is SGDLS, CDR2 YYNGEE. The CDR3 extends over 18 amino acids. The V gene lost 0 bases and the J gene lost 4 bases, with 22 bases spanning the gap. Using reference TRBV9 and TRBJ1-1 for the parts outside the CDR3, the full variable domain is DSGVTQTPKHLITATGQRVTLRCSPRSGDLSVYWYQQSLDQGLQFLIQYYNGEERAKGNILERFSAQQFPDLHSELNLSSLELGDSALYFCASSVGPRGRGKGTEAFFGQGTRLTVV.

CDR3 DNA: TGTGCCAGCTCACCGGTTGGGGACATCGCCTACGAGCAGTACTTC. Encoded protein: CASSPVGDIAYEQYF. The rearrangement joins TRBV18 to TRBJ2-7, with D tentatively TRBD1 (6 bases). The CDR3 contains 15 residues. V lost 3 bases to trimming and J lost 2 bases, with 14 bases between them. Germline V gene lookup returns CDR1 KGHSH and CDR2 LQKENI. Supplemented by reference TRBV18 and TRBJ2-7, the full variable domain reads NAGVMQNPRHLVRRRGQEARLRCSPMKGHSHVYWYRQLPEEGLKFMVYLQKENIIDESGMPKERFSAEFPKEGPSILRIQQVVRGDSAAYFCASSPVGDIAYEQYFGPGTRLTVT.

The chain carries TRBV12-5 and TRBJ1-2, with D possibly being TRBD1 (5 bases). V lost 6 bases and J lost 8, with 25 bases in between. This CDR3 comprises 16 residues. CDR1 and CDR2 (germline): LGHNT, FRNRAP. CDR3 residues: CASGLGVSGGSRGYTF. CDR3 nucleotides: TGTGCTAGTGGCCTTGGTGTGAGCGGGGGATCAAGGGGCTACACCTTC.

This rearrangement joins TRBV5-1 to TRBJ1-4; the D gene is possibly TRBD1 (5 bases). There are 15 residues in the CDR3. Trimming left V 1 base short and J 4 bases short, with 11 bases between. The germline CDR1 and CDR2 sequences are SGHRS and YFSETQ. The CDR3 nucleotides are TGCGCCAGCAGCTTGACGGGGGTGGGTAATGAAAAACTGTTTTTT. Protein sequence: CASSLTGVGNEKLFF.

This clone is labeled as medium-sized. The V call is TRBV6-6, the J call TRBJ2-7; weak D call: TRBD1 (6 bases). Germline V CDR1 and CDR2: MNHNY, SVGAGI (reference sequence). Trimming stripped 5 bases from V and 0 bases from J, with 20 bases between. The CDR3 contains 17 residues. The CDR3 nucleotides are TGTGCCAGCAGTCCCTCTATCTCGCAGGGGAGCTCCTACGAGCAGTACTTC. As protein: CASSPSISQGSSYEQYF.

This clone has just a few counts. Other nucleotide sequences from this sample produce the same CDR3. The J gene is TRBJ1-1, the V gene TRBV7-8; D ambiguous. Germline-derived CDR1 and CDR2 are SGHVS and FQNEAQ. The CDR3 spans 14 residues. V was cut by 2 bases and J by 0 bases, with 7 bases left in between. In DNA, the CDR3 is TGTGCCAGCAGCTTATTCGCAGTGAACACTGAAGCTTTCTTT. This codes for CASSLFAVNTEAFF.

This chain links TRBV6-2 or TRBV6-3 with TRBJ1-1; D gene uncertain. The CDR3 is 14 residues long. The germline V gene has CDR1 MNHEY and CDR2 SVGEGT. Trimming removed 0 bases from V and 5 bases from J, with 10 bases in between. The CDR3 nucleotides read TGTGCCAGCAGTTACTCGATTGAGGTTACTGAAGCTTTCTTT. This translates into CASSYSIEVTEAFF.

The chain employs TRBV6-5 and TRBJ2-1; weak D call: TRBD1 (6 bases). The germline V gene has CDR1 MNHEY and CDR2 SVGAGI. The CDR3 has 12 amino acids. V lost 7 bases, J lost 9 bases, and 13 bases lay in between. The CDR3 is CASIGRGSEQFF. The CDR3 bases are TGTGCCAGCATCGGAAGGGGGAGTGAGCAGTTCTTC.

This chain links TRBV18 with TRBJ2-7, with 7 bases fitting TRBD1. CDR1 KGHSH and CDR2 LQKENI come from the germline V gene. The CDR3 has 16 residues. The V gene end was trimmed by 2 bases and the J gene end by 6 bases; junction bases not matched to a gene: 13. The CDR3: CASSPIPQQGSGEQYF. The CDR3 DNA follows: TGTGCCAGCTCACCAATTCCGCAACAGGGGTCAGGCGAGCAGTACTTC.

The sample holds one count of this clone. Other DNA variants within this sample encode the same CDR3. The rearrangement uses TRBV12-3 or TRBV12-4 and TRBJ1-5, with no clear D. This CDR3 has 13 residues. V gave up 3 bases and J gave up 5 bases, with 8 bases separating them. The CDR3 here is CASSFRGDQPQHF. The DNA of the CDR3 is TGTGCCAGCAGTTTTCGTGGAGATCAGCCCCAGCATTTT.

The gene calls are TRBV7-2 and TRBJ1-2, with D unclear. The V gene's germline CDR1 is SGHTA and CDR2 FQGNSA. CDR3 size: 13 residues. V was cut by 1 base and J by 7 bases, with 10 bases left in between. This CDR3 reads CASSLDPGGGYTF. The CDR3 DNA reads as TGTGCCAGCAGCTTAGACCCGGGAGGTGGCTACACCTTC. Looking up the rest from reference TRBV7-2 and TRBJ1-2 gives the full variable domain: GAGVSQSPSNKVTEKGKDVELRCDPISGHTALYWYRQSLGQGLEFLIYFQGNSAPDKSGLPSDRFSAERTGGSVSTLTIQRTQQEDSAVYLCASSLDPGGGYTFGSGTRLTVV.

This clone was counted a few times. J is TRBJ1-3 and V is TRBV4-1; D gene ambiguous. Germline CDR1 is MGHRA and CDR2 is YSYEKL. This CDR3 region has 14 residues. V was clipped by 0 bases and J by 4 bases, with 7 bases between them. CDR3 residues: CASSQDLQGNTIYF. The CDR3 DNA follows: TGCGCCAGCAGCCAAGATCTGCAGGGAAACACCATATATTTT.

The CDR3 DNA follows: TGTGCCAGCAGTTATATACAGGGGGGGCGCACTGAAGCTTTCTTT. Its protein is CASSYIQGGRTEAFF. This chain connects TRBV6-5 to TRBJ1-1; 8 nucleotides line up with TRBD1. J was trimmed by 4 bases and V by 3 bases; bases with no gene match: 7. CDR1 and CDR2 from the germline V gene are MNHEY and SVGAGI. The CDR3 has 15 residues.

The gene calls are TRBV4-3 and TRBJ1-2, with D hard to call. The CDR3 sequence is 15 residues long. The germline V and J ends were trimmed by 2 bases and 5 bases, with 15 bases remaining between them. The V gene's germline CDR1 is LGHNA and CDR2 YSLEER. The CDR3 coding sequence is TGCGCCAGCAGCCAAACAACGGGGAACCCGTATGGCTACACCTTC. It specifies CASSQTTGNPYGYTF.

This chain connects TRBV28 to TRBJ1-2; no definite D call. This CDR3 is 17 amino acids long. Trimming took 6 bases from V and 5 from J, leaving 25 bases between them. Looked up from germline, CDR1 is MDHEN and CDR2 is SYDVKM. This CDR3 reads CASRLLTSRGVTYGYTF. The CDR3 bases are TGTGCCAGCAGGCTACTCACCTCTCGGGGAGTTACTTATGGCTACACCTTC.

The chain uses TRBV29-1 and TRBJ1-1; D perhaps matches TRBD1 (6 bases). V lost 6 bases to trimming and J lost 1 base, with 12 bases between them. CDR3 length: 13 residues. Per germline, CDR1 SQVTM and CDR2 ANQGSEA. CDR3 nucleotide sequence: TGCAGCGTACAACAGGGTAGGAACACTGAAGCTTTCTTT. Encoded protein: CSVQQGRNTEAFF.

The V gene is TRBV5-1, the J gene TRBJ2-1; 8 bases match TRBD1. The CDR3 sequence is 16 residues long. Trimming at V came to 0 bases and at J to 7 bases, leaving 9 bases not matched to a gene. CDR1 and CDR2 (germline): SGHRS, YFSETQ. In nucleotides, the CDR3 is TGCGCCAGCAGCTTGGAAACAGGGGGTATGTTAAATGAGCAGTTCTTC. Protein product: CASSLETGGMLNEQFF.

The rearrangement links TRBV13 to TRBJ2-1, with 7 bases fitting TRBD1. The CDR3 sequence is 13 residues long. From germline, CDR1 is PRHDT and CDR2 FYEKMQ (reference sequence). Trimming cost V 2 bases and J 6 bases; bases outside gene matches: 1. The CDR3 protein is CASSLRGLNEQFF. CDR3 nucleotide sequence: TGTGCCAGCAGCTTAAGGGGGCTCAATGAGCAGTTCTTC.

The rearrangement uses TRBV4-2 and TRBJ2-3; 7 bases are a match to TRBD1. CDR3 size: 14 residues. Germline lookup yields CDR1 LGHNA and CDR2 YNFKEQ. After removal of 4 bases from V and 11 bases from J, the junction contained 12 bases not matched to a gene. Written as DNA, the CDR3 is TGTGCCAGCAGCCTGAGCAGGGGGTCGGGTAGGCAGTATTTT. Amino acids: CASSLSRGSGRQYF.

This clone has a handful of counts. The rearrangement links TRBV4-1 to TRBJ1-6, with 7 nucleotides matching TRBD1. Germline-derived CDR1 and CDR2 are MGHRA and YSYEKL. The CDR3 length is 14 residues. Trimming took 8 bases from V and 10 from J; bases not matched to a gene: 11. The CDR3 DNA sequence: TGCGCCAGCGCCAGACAGGGAGTGGAATCACCCCTCCACTTT. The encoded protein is CASARQGVESPLHF.

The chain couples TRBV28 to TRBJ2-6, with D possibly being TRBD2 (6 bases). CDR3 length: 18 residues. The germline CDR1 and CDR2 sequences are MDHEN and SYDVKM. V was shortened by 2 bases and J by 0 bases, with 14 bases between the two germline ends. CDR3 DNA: TGTGCCAGCAGTTTAAGGCTGGGACTTTACTCTGGGGCCAACGTCCTGACTTTC. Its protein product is CASSLRLGLYSGANVLTF.

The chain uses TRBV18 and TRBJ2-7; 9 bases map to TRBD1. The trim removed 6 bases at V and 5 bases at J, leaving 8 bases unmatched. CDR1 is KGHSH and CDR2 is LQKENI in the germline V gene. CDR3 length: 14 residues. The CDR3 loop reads CASSAPDRGNEQYF. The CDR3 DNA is TGTGCCAGCTCCGCCCCGGACAGGGGAAACGAGCAGTACTTC.

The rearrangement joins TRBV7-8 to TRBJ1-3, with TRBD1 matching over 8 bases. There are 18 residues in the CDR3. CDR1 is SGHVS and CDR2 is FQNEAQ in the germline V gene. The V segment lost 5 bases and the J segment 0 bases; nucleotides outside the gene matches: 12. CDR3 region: CASSLGTGAFRSGNTIYF. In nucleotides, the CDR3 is TGTGCCAGCAGCCTCGGGACAGGAGCCTTTCGCTCTGGAAACACCATATATTTT.

This CDR3 reads CASSFQGLNTEAFF. CDR3 coding DNA: TGTGCCAGCAGTTTTCAGGGCCTGAACACTGAAGCTTTCTTT. The rearrangement uses TRBV28 and TRBJ1-1; D may be TRBD1 (5 bases). The V end was cut by 3 bases, the J end by 0 bases, with 8 bases between. The CDR3 runs to 14 residues. Germline-derived CDR1 and CDR2 are MDHEN and SYDVKM. Drawing the rest from reference TRBV28 and TRBJ1-1, the complete variable domain is DVKVTQSSRYLVKRTGEKVFLECVQDMDHENMFWYRQDPGLGLRLIYFSYDVKMKEKGDIPEGYSVSREKKERFSLILESASTNQTSMYLCASSFQGLNTEAFFGQGTRLTVV.

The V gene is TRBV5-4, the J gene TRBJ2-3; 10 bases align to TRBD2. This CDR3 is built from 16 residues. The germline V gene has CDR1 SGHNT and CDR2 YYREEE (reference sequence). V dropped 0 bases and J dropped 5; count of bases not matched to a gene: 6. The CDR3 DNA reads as TGTGCCAGCAGCTTGGATCAGCGGGGGGGCAAAGATACGCAGTATTTT. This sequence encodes CASSLDQRGGKDTQYF.

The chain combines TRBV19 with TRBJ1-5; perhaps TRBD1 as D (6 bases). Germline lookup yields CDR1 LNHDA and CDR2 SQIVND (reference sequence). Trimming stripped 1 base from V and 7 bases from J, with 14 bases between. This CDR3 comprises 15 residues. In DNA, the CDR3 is TGTGCCAGTAGTATAGGTCAGGGGATCCGCCAGCCCCAGCATTTT. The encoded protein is CASSIGQGIRQPQHF.